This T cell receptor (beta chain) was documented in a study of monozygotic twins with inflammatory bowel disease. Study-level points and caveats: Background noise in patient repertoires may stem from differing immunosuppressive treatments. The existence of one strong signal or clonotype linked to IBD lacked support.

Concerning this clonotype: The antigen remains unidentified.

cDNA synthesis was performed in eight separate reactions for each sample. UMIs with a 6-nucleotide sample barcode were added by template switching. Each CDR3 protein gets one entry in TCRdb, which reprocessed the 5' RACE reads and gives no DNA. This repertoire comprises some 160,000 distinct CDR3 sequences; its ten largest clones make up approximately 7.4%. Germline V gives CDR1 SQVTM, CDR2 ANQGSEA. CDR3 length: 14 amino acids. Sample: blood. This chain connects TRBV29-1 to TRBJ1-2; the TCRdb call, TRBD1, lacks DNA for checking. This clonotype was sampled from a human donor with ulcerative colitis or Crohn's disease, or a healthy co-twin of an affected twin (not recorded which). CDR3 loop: CSVGRGEANYGYTF.